This TCR beta chain was observed in a study of OX40 agonist ivuxolimab in advanced cancers. Study overall: Prior checkpoint blockade (anti-PD-1, anti-PD-L1 or anti-CTLA-4) was permitted; approximately 40% had it. Two cutaneous melanoma patients and one hepatocellular carcinoma patient, three in all, had partial responses.

TCRdb's copy holds only in-frame clones and misses some; the assay was immunoSEQ multiplex PCR. The table includes 60,000 to 65,000 clones, 80% to 90% detected once. The length of the CDR3 is 14 residues. Trimming took off 2 bases at V and 8 bases at J, with 15 bases between the two ends. V is TRBV6-7 and J is TRBJ1-1; no firm D call. TRBV6-7 counts as an open reading frame of uncertain function. The clonotype originates from an adult with an advanced solid tumor such as melanoma, head and neck, liver or kidney cancer. The sequencing here drew on CD4+ or CD8+ T cells sorted from blood, taken in a trial of the OX40 agonist ivuxolimab. CDR3 sequence: CASSYVTVYREAFF. The CDR3 coding sequence is TGTGCCAGCAGTTACGTAACAGTTTATCGAGAAGCTTTCTTT.